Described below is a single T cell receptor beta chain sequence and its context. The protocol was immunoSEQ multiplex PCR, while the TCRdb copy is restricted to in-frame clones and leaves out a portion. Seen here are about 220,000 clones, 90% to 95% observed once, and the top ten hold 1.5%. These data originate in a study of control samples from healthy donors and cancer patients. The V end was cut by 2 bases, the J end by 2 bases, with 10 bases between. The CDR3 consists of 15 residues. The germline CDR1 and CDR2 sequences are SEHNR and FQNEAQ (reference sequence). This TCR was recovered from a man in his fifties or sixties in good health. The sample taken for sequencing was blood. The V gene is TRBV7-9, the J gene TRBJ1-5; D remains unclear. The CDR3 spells CASSLIGPGNQPQHF. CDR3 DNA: TGTGCCAGCAGCTTAATCGGGCCGGGCAATCAGCCCCAGCATTTT. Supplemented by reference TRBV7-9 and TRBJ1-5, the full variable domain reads DTGVSQNPRHKITKRGQNVTFRCDPISEHNRLYWYRQTLGQGPEFLTYFQNEAQLEKSRLLSDRFSAERPKGSFSTLEIQRTEQGDSAMYLCASSLIGPGNQPQHFGDGTRLSIL.